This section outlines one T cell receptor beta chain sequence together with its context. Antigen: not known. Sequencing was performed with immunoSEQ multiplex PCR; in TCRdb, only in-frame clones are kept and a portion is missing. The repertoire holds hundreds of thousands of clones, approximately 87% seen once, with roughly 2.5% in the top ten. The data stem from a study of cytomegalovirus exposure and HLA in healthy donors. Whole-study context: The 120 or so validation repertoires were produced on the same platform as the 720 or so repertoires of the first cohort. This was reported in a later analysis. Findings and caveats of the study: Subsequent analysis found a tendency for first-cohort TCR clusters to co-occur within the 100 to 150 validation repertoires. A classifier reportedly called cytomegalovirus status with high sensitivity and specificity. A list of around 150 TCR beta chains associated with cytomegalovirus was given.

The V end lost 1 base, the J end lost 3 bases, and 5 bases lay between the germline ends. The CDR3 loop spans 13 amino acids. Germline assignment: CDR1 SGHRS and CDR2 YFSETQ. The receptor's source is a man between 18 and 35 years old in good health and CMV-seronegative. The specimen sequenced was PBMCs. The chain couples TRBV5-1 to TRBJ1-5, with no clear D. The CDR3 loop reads CASSLQINQPQHF. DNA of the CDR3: TGCGCCAGCAGCTTGCAGATCAATCAGCCCCAGCATTTT. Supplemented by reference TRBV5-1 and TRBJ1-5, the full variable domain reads KAGVTQTPRYLIKTRGQQVTLSCSPISGHRSVSWYQQTPGQGLQFLFEYFSETQRNKGNFPGRFSGRQFSNSRSEMNVSTLELGDSALYLCASSLQINQPQHFGDGTRLSIL.